This is a list of T cell receptor beta chains from one sample in a study of T cell clones after liver transplantation. Repertoires were generated with immunoSEQ multiplex PCR, while TCRdb's copy carries only in-frame clones and drops some. The table includes some 50,000 clones, more than 70% detected once. The input for sequencing was CD4+ T cells from blood, taken at the 22-month timepoint. The origin of the receptors is a human patient who received a liver transplant. Some T cells may be provided by the graft donor. The CDR3 runs from the conserved cysteine through the conserved F or W. A D gene is named only where the DNA matches it firmly. Size is stated for part of the rows, as once, few or many counts, or as a class when the clone is expanded.

d_gene	v_gene	j_gene	abundance	CDR3nt	CDR3aa
TRBD1	TRBV28	TRBJ1-1	-	TGTGCCAGCAGGACCATAACAGGGGACACTGAAGCTTTCTTT	CASRTITGDTEAFF
-	TRBV19	TRBJ2-7	-	TGTGCCAGTAGTATAGGGGCCTTCAGCTCCTACGAGCAGTACTTC	CASSIGAFSSYEQYF
-	TRBV7-6	TRBJ2-1	-	TGTGCCAGCAGCTTAGGATCGAGATCCGGGGAGCAGTTCTTC	CASSLGSRSGEQFF
-	TRBV15	TRBJ1-4	-	TGTGCCACCAGCAGTCCCAGACAGCAGGGAAATGAAAAACTGTTTTTT	CATSSPRQQGNEKLFF
-	TRBV7-3	TRBJ2-5	-	TGTGCCAGCAGCTTAAGCCACAGCGAGACCCAGTACTTC	CASSLSHSETQYF
TRBD1	TRBV6-1	TRBJ1-5	-	TGTGCCAGCAGTGGGGACAGGGGTGATTCGAGCAATCAGCCCCAGCATTTT	CASSGDRGDSSNQPQHF
-	TRBV18	TRBJ2-4	-	TGTGCCAGCTCACCCAGCGACAGGCCAAACATTCAGTACTTC	CASSPSDRPNIQYF
-	TRBV21-1	TRBJ1-4	once	TGTGCCAGCAGCAAATTTACAGGGAACGTTAATGAAAAACTGTTTTTT	CASSKFTGNVNEKLFF
TRBD2	TRBV16	TRBJ2-1	-	TGTGCCAGCAGCCCTCCTAGCGGGGGAATAGTTGAGCAGTTCTTC	CASSPPSGGIVEQFF
TRBD1	TRBV2	TRBJ2-1	once	TGTGCCAGCAGGAGGGACAGCTCCTACAATGAGCAGTTCTTC	CASRRDSSYNEQFF
-	TRBV6-6	TRBJ1-1	-	TGTGCCAGCACCCTACAGTGGGGGAACACTGAAGCTTTCTTT	CASTLQWGNTEAFF